These 22 T cell receptor beta chains came from one sample sequenced in a study of beta chain features in type 1 diabetes. The investigators reverse transcribed all of the isolated RNA, so they sequenced expressed TCRB transcripts. Profiled with immunoSEQ multiplex PCR; TCRdb holds only in-frame clones, not every one. The table lists about 140,000 clones, approximately 10% of them singletons, with about 0.6% in the top ten. The source material was central memory CD4+ T cells from blood. The receptors shown here come from a woman in her forties in good health.

V gene TRBV21-1 combines with J gene TRBJ1-1; the table names TRBD1, a call not compared with the DNA. TRBV21-1 is deemed a pseudogene. CDR3 length: 19 amino acids. The chain's CDR3 is CASSKERKDRGRGDTEAFF. The CDR3 nucleotides are TGTGCCAGCAGCAAAGAGAGGAAGGACAGGGGGCGGGGGGATACTGAAGCTTTCTTT.

The gene calls are TRBV6-5 and TRBJ1-6; the D is unclear. Germline-derived CDR1 and CDR2 are MNHEY and SVGAGI. The CDR3 loop spans 14 amino acids. The V and J ends lost 8 bases and 9 bases respectively, with 17 bases between them. The CDR3 nucleotides are TGTGCCAGCCGGGAGGGCGGATTTGGTTCACCCCTCCACTTT. It is translated as CASREGGFGSPLHF.

This clone came up many times. The chain carries TRBV15 and TRBJ1-3, with D perhaps TRBD1 (5 bases). The CDR3 has 15 residues. The V end was cut by 0 bases, the J end by 1 base, with 7 bases between. Germline values: CDR1 LNHNV, CDR2 YYDKDF (reference sequence). CDR3 region: CATSRDKGSGNTIYF. CDR3 DNA: TGTGCCACCAGCAGAGATAAGGGGTCTGGAAACACCATATATTTT.

The rearrangement joins TRBV5-1 to TRBJ2-3; a possible D gene is TRBD2 (7 bases). Trimming removed 0 bases at V and 14 bases at J, with 19 bases between. The CDR3 totals 14 residues. Germline-derived CDR1 and CDR2 are SGHRS and YFSETQ. CDR3 bases: TGCGCCAGCAGCTTGGACCCCTCGGGGGGCGGCGGGTATTTT. This gives the protein CASSLDPSGGGGYF.

The chain is built from TRBV7-2 and TRBJ2-5; D is possibly TRBD2 (6 bases). V was trimmed by 5 bases and J by 4 bases, leaving 14 bases between them. Looked up from germline, CDR1 is SGHTA and CDR2 is FQGNSA. The CDR3 loop spans 14 amino acids. CDR3 residues: CASSKKGLLETQYF. In DNA form, the CDR3 reads TGTGCCAGCAGCAAAAAGGGACTGCTAGAGACCCAGTACTTC.

Only a few counts were recorded for this clone. The chain uses TRBV4-3 and TRBJ2-4, with D possibly being TRBD2 (6 bases). This CDR3 region has 14 residues. The germline CDR1 and CDR2 sequences are LGHNA and YSLEER. The V gene lost 5 bases and the J gene lost 3 bases, with 11 bases spanning the gap. The CDR3 coding sequence is TGCGCCAGCAGCGACGGGGGTTTCAAAAACATTCAGTACTTC. Amino acids: CASSDGGFKNIQYF.

This clone has only a few counts. The CDR3 region is CASRVGQIITEAFF. CDR3 bases: TGTGCCAGCAGAGTCGGACAGATCATCACTGAAGCTTTCTTT. The rearrangement joins TRBV7-2 to TRBJ1-1; possibly TRBD1 for D (6 bases). The CDR3 is made up of 14 amino acids. Germline lookup yields CDR1 SGHTA and CDR2 FQGNSA. The V and J ends lost 6 bases and 4 bases respectively, with 15 bases between them.

This clone was observed a handful of times. V usage is TRBV11-2 and J usage is TRBJ1-6, with D unclear. Germline V gene data show CDR1 as SGHAT and CDR2 as FQNNGV. The length of the CDR3 is 16 residues. V lost 1 base, J lost 6 bases, and 13 bases lay in between. The CDR3 DNA is TGTGCCAGCAGCTTAGGGGATAGCGCCATTAATTCACCCCTCCACTTT. Translating it yields CASSLGDSAINSPLHF. The full variable domain, completed using reference TRBV11-2 and TRBJ1-6, is EAGVAQSPRYKIIEKRQSVAFWCNPISGHATLYWYQQILGQGPKLLIQFQNNGVVDDSQLPKDRFSAERLKGVDSTLKIQPAKLEDSAVYLCASSLGDSAINSPLHFGNGTRLTVT.

This rearrangement joins TRBV30 to TRBJ1-2; D might be TRBD1 (6 bases). Germline CDR1 is GTSNPN and CDR2 is SVGIG (reference sequence). The CDR3 runs to 16 residues. Deletions cut 3 bases from V and 2 bases from J, with 19 bases between. The CDR3 sequence is CAWRGEGGGCNYGYTF. The CDR3 region has the DNA TGTGCCTGGAGGGGGGAGGGGGGTGGATGCAACTATGGCTACACCTTC.

The DNA of the CDR3 is TGCGCCAGCAGCCAAGACCTACCGGGACAGGGGTCGGACACTGAAGCTTTCTTT. It is translated as CASSQDLPGQGSDTEAFF. The chain couples TRBV4-3 to TRBJ1-1, with TRBD1 matching 10 bases. This CDR3 has 18 residues. V shed 0 bases and J 3 bases; nucleotides not matched to a gene: 10. CDR1 LGHNA and CDR2 YSLEER come from the germline V gene.

Details on this clone: Other DNA sequences in the sample encode the same CDR3. The chain carries TRBV7-9 and TRBJ2-5; 12 positions match TRBD2. Germline assignment: CDR1 SEHNR and CDR2 FQNEAQ (reference sequence). V lost 4 bases, J lost 1 base, and 4 bases stayed unmatched. The CDR3 spans 16 residues. Here the CDR3 DNA reads TGTGCCAGCAGCTCAACTAGCGGGGGGCCCCAAGAGACCCAGTACTTC. Translating it yields CASSSTSGGPQETQYF.

The rearrangement links TRBV11-3 to TRBJ1-1; 7 bases line up with TRBD1. The CDR3 is 15 residues long. Germline V gives CDR1 SGHNT, CDR2 YENEEA. J was trimmed by 5 bases and V by 7 bases; bases with no gene match: 13. CDR3 sequence reads: CASTSQGEIPTEAFF. The CDR3 nucleotides are TGTGCCAGCACCAGTCAGGGGGAAATCCCAACTGAAGCTTTCTTT.

The genes are TRBV19 and TRBJ1-2, with D unresolved. This CDR3 is built from 11 residues. Trimming pared 5 bases from V and 8 bases from J, leaving 9 bases between. In germline, CDR1 is LNHDA, CDR2 SQIVND (reference sequence). The DNA of the CDR3 is TGTGCCAGTAGTGACTTTGTGGGCTACACCTTC. This codes for CASSDFVGYTF.

The gene calls are TRBV5-1 and TRBJ1-2, with D perhaps matching TRBD1 (6 bases). The CDR3 has 14 residues. Germline CDR1 and CDR2: SGHRS and YFSETQ. V lost 2 bases and J lost 2, with 10 bases in between. The CDR3 DNA reads TGCGCCAGCAGCTTTGACAGGAACAACTATGGCTACACCTTC. This gives the protein CASSFDRNNYGYTF. The whole variable domain, remainder taken from reference TRBV5-1 and TRBJ1-2, is KAGVTQTPRYLIKTRGQQVTLSCSPISGHRSVSWYQQTPGQGLQFLFEYFSETQRNKGNFPGRFSGRQFSNSRSEMNVSTLELGDSALYLCASSFDRNNYGYTFGSGTRLTVV.

Of note for this clone: The junction departs from the called germline gene at one end, perhaps through a read error. The rearrangement joins TRBV6-5 to TRBJ2-5; no reliable D call. Germline CDR1 is MNHEY and CDR2 is SVGAGI. This CDR3 contains 13 residues. CDR3 sequence reads: CAISRSELETQYF. The CDR3 DNA is TGTGCCATCAGTAGAAGCGAGCTAGAGACCCAGTACTTC.

This clone was seen only a few times. The V and J genes are TRBV2 and TRBJ2-5; D might be TRBD2 (6 bases). The germline V gene has CDR1 SNHLY and CDR2 FYNNEI. The CDR3 loop spans 15 amino acids. V was pared by 4 bases and J by 2 bases, with 14 bases between. The CDR3, as DNA: TGTGCCAGCAGTGTAGGCGGGGCGCGGCAAGAGACCCAGTACTTC. Translation: CASSVGGARQETQYF.

The chain carries TRBV5-1 and TRBJ2-5; 9 bases are shared with TRBD1. Germline V gene data show CDR1 as SGHRS and CDR2 as YFSETQ. Trimming took 0 bases from V and 7 from J; bases not matched to a gene: 1. The CDR3 covers 13 residues. The CDR3 protein is CASSLGQGGTQYF. DNA for the CDR3: TGCGCCAGCAGCTTGGGACAGGGGGGGACCCAGTACTTC.

The gene calls are TRBV4-2 and TRBJ1-5; D uncertain. This CDR3 has 15 amino acids. The V end was cut by 0 bases, the J end by 0 bases, with 6 bases between. CDR1 and CDR2 (germline): LGHNA, YNFKEQ. The CDR3 is CASSQDGNSNQPQHF. The CDR3 DNA reads TGTGCCAGCAGCCAAGACGGGAATAGCAATCAGCCCCAGCATTTT.

This rearrangement joins TRBV6-5 to TRBJ1-5; D may be TRBD1 (5 bases). Germline V CDR1 and CDR2: MNHEY, SVGAGI. The ends were cut back, 5 bases at V and 7 bases at J, with 9 bases in the middle. CDR3 length: 12 amino acids. The CDR3 spells CASSTGGQPQHF. CDR3 coding DNA: TGTGCCAGCAGTACCGGGGGACAGCCCCAGCATTTT.

This clone was detected a few times. The rearrangement joins TRBV10-3 to TRBJ2-5, with TRBD2 identical over 13 bases. This CDR3 is built from 14 residues. Trimming took 5 bases from V and 5 from J; bases not matched to a gene: 2. CDR1 and CDR2 from the germline V gene are ENHRY and SYGVKD. CDR3 region: CAISTSGGGETQYF. The CDR3 coding sequence is TGTGCCATCAGTACTAGCGGGGGGGGCGAGACCCAGTACTTC.

The V call is TRBV4-3, the J call TRBJ2-2; the match to TRBD2 covers 7 bases. The V and J ends lost 2 bases and 1 base, in that order; junction bases with no gene match: 7. Germline CDR1 LGHNA, CDR2 YSLEER. This CDR3 contains 17 residues. The CDR3 here is CASSQSWGGGNTGELFF. DNA of the CDR3: TGCGCCAGCAGCCAATCCTGGGGCGGGGGGAACACCGGGGAGCTGTTTTTT.

V gene TRBV6-6 combines with J gene TRBJ2-5; perhaps TRBD2 as D (6 bases). Trimming took off 5 bases at V and 1 base at J, with 11 bases between the two ends. Germline CDR1 MNHNY, CDR2 SVGAGI (reference sequence). This CDR3 contains 14 residues. Here the CDR3 reads CASSTRLGQETQYF. Written as DNA, the CDR3 is TGTGCCAGCAGTACCCGACTAGGCCAAGAGACCCAGTACTTC.